The entry below describes one T cell receptor beta chain. The antigen remains undetermined. The repertoire was sequenced with immunoSEQ multiplex PCR; TCRdb's copy has only in-frame clones and lacks some. The data contain roughly 81,000 clones, approximately 78% of them singletons. The data stem from a study of graft-versus-host responses after intestinal transplantation. In the study overall: Each transplant was multivisceral, liver-intestinal, or isolated intestinal. Recipients across the board were started on anti-thymocyte globulin induction, then kept on tacrolimus and steroids for roughly 3 years. Study outcomes and limitations: Within the allografts of patients who had graft-donor T cell macrochimerism, graft-versus-host to host-versus-graft clonal ratios were high. Analysis identified GvH clones in recipient marrow, with some appearing first in ileum or blood.

V was cut by 2 bases and J by 4 bases, with 8 bases left in between. The CDR3 totals 13 residues. Germline CDR1 reads MNHEY; CDR2 reads SVGAGI. The TCR was taken from a human donor who received an intestinal transplant. V is TRBV6-5 and J is TRBJ2-5; D remains unclear. The material sequenced was unstimulated CD4+ T cells sorted from spleen or lymph node cells, taken before intestinal transplant. CDR3 DNA sequence: TGTGCCAGCAGTTACAGTCTCGGAGAGACCCAGTACTTC. This translates into CASSYSLGETQYF.